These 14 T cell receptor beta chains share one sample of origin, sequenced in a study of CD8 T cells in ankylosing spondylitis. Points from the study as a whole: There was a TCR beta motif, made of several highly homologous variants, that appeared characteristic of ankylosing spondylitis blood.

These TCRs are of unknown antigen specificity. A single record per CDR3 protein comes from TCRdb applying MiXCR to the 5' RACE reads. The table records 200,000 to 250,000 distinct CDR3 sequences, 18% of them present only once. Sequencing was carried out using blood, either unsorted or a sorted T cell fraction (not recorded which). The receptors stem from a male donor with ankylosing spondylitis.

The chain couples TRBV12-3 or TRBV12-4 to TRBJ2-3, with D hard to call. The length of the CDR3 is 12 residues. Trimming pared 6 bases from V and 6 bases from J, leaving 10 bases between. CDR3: CASSPYQDTQYF. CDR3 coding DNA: TGTGCCAGCAGCCCCTACCAGGATACGCAGTATTTT.

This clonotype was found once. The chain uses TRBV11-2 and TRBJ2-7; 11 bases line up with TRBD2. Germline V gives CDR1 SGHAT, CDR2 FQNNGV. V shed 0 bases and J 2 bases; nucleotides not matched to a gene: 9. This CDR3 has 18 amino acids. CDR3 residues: CASSLEGPTSGGPYEQYF. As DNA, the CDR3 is TGTGCCAGCAGCTTAGAGGGACCAACTAGCGGGGGCCCCTACGAGCAGTACTTC.

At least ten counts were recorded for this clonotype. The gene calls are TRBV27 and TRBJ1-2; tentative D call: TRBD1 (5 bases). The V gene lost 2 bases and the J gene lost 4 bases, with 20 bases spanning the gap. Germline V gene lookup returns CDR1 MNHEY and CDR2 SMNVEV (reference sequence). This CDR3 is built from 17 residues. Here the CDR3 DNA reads TGTGCCAGCAGTTTAGTTTCGACGGGGCAGTATAGCTATGGCTACACCTTC. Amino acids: CASSLVSTGQYSYGYTF.

CDR3 DNA: TGTGCCAGCAGCTTGCGGGAAAACAATGAGCAGTTCTTC. Residues: CASSLRENNEQFF. V is TRBV5-6 and J is TRBJ2-1; TRBD2 might be the D (5 bases). With 1 base removed from V and 5 bases from J, the gap between germline ends came to 7 bases. The CDR3 loop spans 13 amino acids. From germline, CDR1 is SGHDT and CDR2 YYEEEE.

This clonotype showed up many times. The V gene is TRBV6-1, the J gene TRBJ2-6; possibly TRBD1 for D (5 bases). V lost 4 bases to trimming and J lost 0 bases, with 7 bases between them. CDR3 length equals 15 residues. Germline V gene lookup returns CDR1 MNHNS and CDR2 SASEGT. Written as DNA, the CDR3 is TGTGCCAGCAGTGGGACAAACTCTGGGGCCAACGTCCTGACTTTC. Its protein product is CASSGTNSGANVLTF.

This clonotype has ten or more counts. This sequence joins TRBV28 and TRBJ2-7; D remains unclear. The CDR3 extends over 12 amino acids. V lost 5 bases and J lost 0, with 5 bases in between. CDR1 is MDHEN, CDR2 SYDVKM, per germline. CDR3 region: CASSLNSYEQYF. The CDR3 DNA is TGTGCCAGCAGTCTGAACTCCTACGAGCAGTACTTC.

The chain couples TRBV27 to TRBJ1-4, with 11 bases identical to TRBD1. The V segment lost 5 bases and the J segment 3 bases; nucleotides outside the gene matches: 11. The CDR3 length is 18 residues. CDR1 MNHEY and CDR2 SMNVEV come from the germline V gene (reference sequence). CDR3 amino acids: CASSLTADRGLPNEKLFF. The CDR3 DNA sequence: TGTGCCAGCAGTCTCACGGCGGACAGGGGGCTCCCTAATGAAAAACTGTTTTTT. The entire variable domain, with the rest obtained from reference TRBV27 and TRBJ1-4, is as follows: EAQVTQNPRYLITVTGKKLTVTCSQNMNHEYMSWYRQDPGLGLRQIYYSMNVEVTDKGDVPEGYKVSRKEKRNFPLILESPSPNQTSLYFCASSLTADRGLPNEKLFFGSGTQLSVL.

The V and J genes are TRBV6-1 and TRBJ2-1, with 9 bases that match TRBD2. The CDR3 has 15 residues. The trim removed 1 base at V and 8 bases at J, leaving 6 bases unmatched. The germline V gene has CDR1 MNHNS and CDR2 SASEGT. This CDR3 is CASSEVSGSIYEQFF. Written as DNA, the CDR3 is TGTGCCAGCAGTGAAGTTAGCGGGAGTATTTATGAGCAGTTCTTC.

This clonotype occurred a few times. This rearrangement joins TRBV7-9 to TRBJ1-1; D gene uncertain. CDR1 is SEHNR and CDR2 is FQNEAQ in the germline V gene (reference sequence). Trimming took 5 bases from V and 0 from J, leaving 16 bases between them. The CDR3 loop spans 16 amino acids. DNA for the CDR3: TGTGCCAGCAGCCCAACCTTCGGAGGTCTGAACACTGAAGCTTTCTTT. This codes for CASSPTFGGLNTEAFF.

The DNA of the CDR3 is TGCGCCAGCAGCTTGTTTGGAATTACAGAGGAACCACCCCTCCACTTT. Translated: CASSLFGITEEPPLHF. This chain uses TRBV5-1 with TRBJ1-6; D unclear. The germline V gene has CDR1 SGHRS and CDR2 YFSETQ. The CDR3 has 16 amino acids. The ends were cut back, 1 base at V and 11 bases at J, with 19 bases in the middle.

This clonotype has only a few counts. DNA of the CDR3: TGTGCCAGCAGCAAATCACGGGGTGGTAATGAAAAACTGTTTTTT. It translates to CASSKSRGGNEKLFF. The rearrangement links TRBV21-1 to TRBJ1-4. TRBV21-1 counts as a pseudogene. CDR3 length: 15 residues.

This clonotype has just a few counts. CDR3 in DNA: TGTGCCAGCAGCTTATTGGACGTAGTCTACGAGCAGTACTTC. It is translated as CASSLLDVVYEQYF. The chain combines TRBV11-2 with TRBJ2-7; unclear D gene. Germline values: CDR1 SGHAT, CDR2 FQNNGV. This CDR3 comprises 14 residues. V was trimmed by 2 bases and J by 3 bases, leaving 11 bases between them.

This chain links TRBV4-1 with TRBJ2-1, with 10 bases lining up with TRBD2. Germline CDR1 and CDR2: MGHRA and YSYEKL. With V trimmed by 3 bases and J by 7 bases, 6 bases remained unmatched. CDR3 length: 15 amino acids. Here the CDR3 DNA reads TGCGCCAGCAGCCAGGCTAGCGGGGGTGTAAATGAGCAGTTCTTC. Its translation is CASSQASGGVNEQFF.

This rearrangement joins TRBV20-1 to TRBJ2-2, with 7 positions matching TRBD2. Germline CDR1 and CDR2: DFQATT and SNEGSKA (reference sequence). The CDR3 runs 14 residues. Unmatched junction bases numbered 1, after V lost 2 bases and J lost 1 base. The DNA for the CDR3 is TGCAGTGCTAGACTAGCGGAGAACACCGGGGAGCTGTTTTTT. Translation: CSARLAENTGELFF.